This T cell receptor beta chain was recovered during a study of vaccination effects on CD4 cells after COVID-19. Using immunoSEQ multiplex PCR, the repertoire was profiled, and TCRdb retains in-frame clones only, with some absent. The sample includes roughly 63,000 clones, approximately 80% of them seen just once. Comment on this clone: The antigen remains undetermined.

Prior to sequencing, the ViraFEST assay stimulated PBMC with viral peptide pools, which expanded the antigen-specific CD4+ T cells. CD4+ T cells were isolated after around ten days of culture. Prior SARS-CoV-2 infection was absent in the vaccine recipients, as shown by negative nucleocapsid antibodies. IL-2 medium took the place of half the medium on both days 3 and 7. The CDR3 covers 14 residues. The V gene lost 2 bases and the J gene lost 8 bases, with 15 bases spanning the gap. Germline CDR1 and CDR2: MNHNY and SVGAGI (reference sequence). This receptor was identified in a human donor who received a COVID-19 vaccine. Sequenced here: CD4+ T cells from PBMCs cultured with SARS-CoV-2 spike peptides, sampled before COVID-19 vaccination. V is TRBV6-6 and J is TRBJ1-1, with no clear D. CDR3 nucleotide sequence: TGTGCCAGCAGTTACCCGTTCGAGGGAACCGAAGCTTTCTTT. Its translation: CASSYPFEGTEAFF.